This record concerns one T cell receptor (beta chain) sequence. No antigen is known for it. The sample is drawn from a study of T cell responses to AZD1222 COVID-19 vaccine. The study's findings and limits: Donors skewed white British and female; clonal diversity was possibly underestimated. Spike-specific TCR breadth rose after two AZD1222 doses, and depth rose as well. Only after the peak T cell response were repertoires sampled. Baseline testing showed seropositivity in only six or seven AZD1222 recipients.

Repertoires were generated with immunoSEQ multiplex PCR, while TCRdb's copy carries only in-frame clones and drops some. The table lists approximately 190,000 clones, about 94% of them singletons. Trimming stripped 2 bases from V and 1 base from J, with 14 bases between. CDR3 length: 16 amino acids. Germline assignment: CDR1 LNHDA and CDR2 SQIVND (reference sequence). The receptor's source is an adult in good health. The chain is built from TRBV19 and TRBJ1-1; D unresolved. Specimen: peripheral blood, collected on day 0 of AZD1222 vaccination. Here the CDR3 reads CASSIYTRPRNTEAFF. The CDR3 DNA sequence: TGTGCCAGTAGTATATATACCCGACCACGGAACACTGAAGCTTTCTTT.